This TCR beta chain was profiled in a study of blood T cells in healthy people across ages. This CDR3 region has 15 residues. Germline lookup yields CDR1 SGDLS and CDR2 YYNGEE. Trimming left V 4 bases short and J 3 bases short, with 13 bases between. The total RNA that was extracted per sample amounted to at least 5.5 micrograms. With a J-beta primer mix and a sample-barcoded 5' primer, a second PCR ran roughly 6 to 12 cycles. Using its own MiXCR run on the 5' RACE reads, TCRdb lists one record per CDR3 protein. The sample records around 1,000,000 distinct CDR3 sequences, approximately 25% being singletons. This sample also appeared in a second study, on T cells of mothers and their children.

This clonotype was obtained from a girl aged 2-10 years in good health. Sequencing was performed on blood. The chain employs TRBV9 and TRBJ2-2; D uncertain. The CDR3 nucleotides are TGTGCCAGCAGCTCCTCCCAGAGCGACACCGGGGAGCTGTTTTTT. Translation gives CASSSSQSDTGELFF.